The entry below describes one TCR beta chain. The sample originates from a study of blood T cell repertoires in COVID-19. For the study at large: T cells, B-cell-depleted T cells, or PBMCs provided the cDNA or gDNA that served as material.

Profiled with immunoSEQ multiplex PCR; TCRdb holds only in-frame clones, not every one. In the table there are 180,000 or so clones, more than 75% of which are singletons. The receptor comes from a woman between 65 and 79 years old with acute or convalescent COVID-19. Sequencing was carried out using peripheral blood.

The CDR3 DNA follows: TGTGCCAGCAGTTTTTACAGGGGTTCTGGGGCCAACGTCCTGACTTTC. Amino acid sequence: CASSFYRGSGANVLTF. This rearrangement joins TRBV5-8 to TRBJ2-6, with 7 bases identical to TRBD1. CDR3 length: 16 amino acids. From germline, CDR1 is SGHTS and CDR2 YDEGEE. Unmatched junction bases numbered 6, after V lost 5 bases and J lost 1 base.